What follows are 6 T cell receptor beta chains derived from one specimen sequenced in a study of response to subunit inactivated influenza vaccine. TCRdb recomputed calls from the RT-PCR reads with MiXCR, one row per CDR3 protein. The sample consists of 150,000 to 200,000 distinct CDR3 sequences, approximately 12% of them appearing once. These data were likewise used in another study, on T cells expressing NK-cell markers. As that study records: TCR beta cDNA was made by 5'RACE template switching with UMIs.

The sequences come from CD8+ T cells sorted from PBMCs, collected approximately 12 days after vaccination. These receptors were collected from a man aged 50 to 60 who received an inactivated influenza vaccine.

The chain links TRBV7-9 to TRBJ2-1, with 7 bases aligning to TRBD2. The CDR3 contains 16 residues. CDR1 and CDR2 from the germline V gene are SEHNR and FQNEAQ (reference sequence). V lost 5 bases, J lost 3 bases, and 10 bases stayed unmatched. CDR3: CASSRQREAVYNEQFF. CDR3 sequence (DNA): TGTGCCAGCAGCCGCCAGCGGGAAGCGGTCTACAATGAGCAGTTCTTC.

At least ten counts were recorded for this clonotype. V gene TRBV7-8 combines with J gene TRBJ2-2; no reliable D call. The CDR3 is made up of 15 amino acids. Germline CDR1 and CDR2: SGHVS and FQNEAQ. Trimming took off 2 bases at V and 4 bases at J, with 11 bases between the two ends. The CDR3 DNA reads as TGTGCCAGCAGCTTAACAGTCGCCGGCACCGGGGAGCTGTTTTTT. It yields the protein CASSLTVAGTGELFF.

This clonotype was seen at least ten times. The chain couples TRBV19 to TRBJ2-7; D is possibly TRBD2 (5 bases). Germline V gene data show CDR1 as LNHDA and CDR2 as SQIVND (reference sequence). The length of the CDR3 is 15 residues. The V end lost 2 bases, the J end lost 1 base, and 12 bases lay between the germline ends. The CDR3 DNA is TGTGCCAGTAGTATAATGAGTGGGGAGTCCTACGAGCAGTACTTC. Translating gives CASSIMSGESYEQYF.

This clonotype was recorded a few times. The CDR3 here is CASSLGAKNTGELFF. As DNA, the CDR3 is TGTGCCAGCAGCTTAGGCGCAAAAAACACCGGGGAGCTGTTTTTT. The chain couples TRBV7-9 to TRBJ2-2; no definite D call. V dropped 1 base and J dropped 2 bases, with 8 bases sitting between them. The length of the CDR3 is 15 residues. Per the germline V gene, CDR1 is SEHNR and CDR2 is FQNEAQ (reference sequence).

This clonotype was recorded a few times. CDR3 sequence: CASSWGRFSYEQYF. CDR3 nucleotide sequence: TGTGCCAGCAGCTGGGGACGGTTCTCCTACGAGCAGTACTTC. This sequence joins TRBV11-1 and TRBJ2-7; either TRBD1 or TRBD2 may supply D (5 bases each). V was shortened by 4 bases and J by 0 bases, with 10 bases between the two germline ends. The CDR3 runs 14 residues. CDR1 and CDR2 from the germline V gene are SGHAT and FQDESV (reference sequence).

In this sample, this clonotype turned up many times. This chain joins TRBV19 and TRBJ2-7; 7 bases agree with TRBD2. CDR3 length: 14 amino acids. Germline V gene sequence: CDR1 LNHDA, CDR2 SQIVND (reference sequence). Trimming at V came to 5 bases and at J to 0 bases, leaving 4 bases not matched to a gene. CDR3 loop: CASSPAGSSYEQYF. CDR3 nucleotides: TGTGCCAGTAGTCCAGCGGGGAGCTCCTACGAGCAGTACTTC.